This T cell receptor beta chain was identified during a study of blood T cell repertoires in COVID-19. Study-wide context: The United States, Italy and Spain provided the acute and convalescent COVID-19 samples.

Germline loops: CDR1 MNHEY, CDR2 SVGEGT. The V and J ends lost 4 bases and 1 base, in that order; junction bases with no gene match: 3. CDR3 length equals 14 residues. This clone has a handful of counts. Assay used: immunoSEQ multiplex PCR; TCRdb lists only in-frame clones, some missing. The table lists roughly 200,000 clones, just over 85% of them singletons. The sequence was collected from a woman aged 40 to 50 with acute COVID-19. J is TRBJ1-1 and V is TRBV6-2 or TRBV6-3; 7 nucleotides align to TRBD1. The sample comprised PBMCs or T cells enriched from blood (not recorded which). CDR3: CASSWDSENTEAFF. CDR3 nucleotides: TGTGCCAGCAGTTGGGACAGTGAGAACACTGAAGCTTTCTTT.